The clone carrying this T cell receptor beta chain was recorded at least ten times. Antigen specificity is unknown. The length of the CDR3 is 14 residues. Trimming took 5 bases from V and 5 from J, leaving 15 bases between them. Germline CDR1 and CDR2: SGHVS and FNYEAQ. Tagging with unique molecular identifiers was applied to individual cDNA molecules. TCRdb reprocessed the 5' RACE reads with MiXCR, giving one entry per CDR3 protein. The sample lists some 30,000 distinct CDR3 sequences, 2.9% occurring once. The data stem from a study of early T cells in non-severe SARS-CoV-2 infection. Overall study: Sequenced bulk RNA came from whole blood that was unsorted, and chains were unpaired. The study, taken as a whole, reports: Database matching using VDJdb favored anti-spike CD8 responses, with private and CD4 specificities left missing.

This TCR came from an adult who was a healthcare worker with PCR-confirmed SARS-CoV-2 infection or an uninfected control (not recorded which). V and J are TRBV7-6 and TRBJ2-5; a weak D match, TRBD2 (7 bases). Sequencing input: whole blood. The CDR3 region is CASSARGGVETQYF. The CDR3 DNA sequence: TGTGCCAGCAGCGCTCGAGGGGGGGTGGAGACCCAGTACTTC.